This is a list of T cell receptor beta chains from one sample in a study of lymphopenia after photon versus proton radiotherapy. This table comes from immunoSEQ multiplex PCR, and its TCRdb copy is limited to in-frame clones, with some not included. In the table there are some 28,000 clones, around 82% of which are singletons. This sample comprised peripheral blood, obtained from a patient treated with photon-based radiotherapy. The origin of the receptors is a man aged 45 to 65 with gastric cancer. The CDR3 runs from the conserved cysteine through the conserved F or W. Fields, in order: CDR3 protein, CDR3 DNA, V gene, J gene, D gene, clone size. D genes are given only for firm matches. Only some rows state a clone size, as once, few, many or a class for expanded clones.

CASTADSYSGGYTF	TGTGCCAGTACCGCCGATTCCTATTCAGGGGGCTACACCTTC	TRBV19	TRBJ1-2	NA	NA
CASSSLADSTDTQYF	TGTGCCAGCAGCTCTCTAGCGGATAGCACAGATACGCAGTATTTT	TRBV5-6	TRBJ2-3	TRBD2	once
CATSRDTRRTGGIYNEQFF	TGTGCCACCAGCAGAGATACAAGGAGGACAGGGGGTATCTACAATGAGCAGTTCTTC	TRBV15	TRBJ2-1	TRBD1	NA
CASSPSGGYEQYF	TGTGCCAGCAGTCCTAGCGGGGGTTACGAGCAGTACTTC	TRBV7-2	TRBJ2-7	TRBD2	once
CASGSLASGAYSSYNEQFF	TGTGCTAGTGGTTCCTTGGCTAGCGGGGCTTACAGCTCCTACAATGAGCAGTTCTTC	TRBV12-5	TRBJ2-1	TRBD2	NA
CAWSGDGYNQPQHF	TGTGCCTGGAGTGGTGACGGATACAATCAGCCCCAGCATTTT	TRBV30	TRBJ1-5	NA	NA
CASSKGPAGAHNEQFF	TGTGCCAGCAGCAAAGGCCCAGCGGGGGCCCACAATGAGCAGTTCTTC	TRBV21-1	TRBJ2-1	NA	NA
CASSPSMADTQYF	TGCGCCAGCAGCCCCTCCATGGCAGATACGCAGTATTTT	TRBV5-1	TRBJ2-3	NA	NA
CASSQERGGTGNVQPQHF	TGCGCCAGCAGCCAAGAGAGGGGAGGAACAGGGAACGTTCAGCCCCAGCATTTT	TRBV4-1	TRBJ1-5	NA	NA
CASAKTGAGQETQYF	TGTGCCAGCGCCAAGACAGGGGCTGGGCAAGAGACCCAGTACTTC	TRBV18	TRBJ2-5	TRBD1	NA
CASSYGARNYGYTF	TGTGCCAGCAGTTACGGCGCCCGGAACTATGGCTACACCTTC	TRBV6-6	TRBJ1-2	NA	NA
CASSSDRAGNTIYF	TGTGCCAGCAGCTCGGACAGGGCTGGAAACACCATATATTTT	TRBV2	TRBJ1-3	TRBD1	NA
CASSQEDREVQPQHF	TGTGCCAGCAGCCAAGAGGACAGGGAGGTTCAGCCCCAGCATTTT	TRBV4-2	TRBJ1-5	TRBD1	NA
CASSPPSYRGPETQYF	TGTGCCAGCAGCCCCCCCTCCTACAGGGGTCCAGAGACCCAGTACTTC	TRBV7-2	TRBJ2-5	TRBD1	NA
CASSLQGDEKLFF	TGTGCCAGCAGCTTGCAGGGAGACGAAAAACTGTTTTTT	TRBV5-4	TRBJ1-4	NA	few
CASSLPTGDKETQYF	TGTGCCAGCAGCTTACCTACAGGGGACAAGGAGACCCAGTACTTC	TRBV7-9	TRBJ2-5	TRBD1	NA
CASSAIDTQYF	TGTGCCAGCAGCGCAATTGATACGCAGTATTTT	TRBV7-9	TRBJ2-3	NA	NA
CASSIRGYAYNEQFF	TGTGCCAGTAGTATTCGAGGGTATGCCTACAATGAGCAGTTCTTC	TRBV19	TRBJ2-1	NA	NA
CAIKGSGYGYTF	TGTGCCATCAAAGGGTCTGGCTATGGCTACACCTTC	TRBV10-3	TRBJ1-2	NA	few
CASSPRTGGGYGYTF	TGCGCCAGCAGCCCTCGGACAGGCGGTGGGTATGGCTACACCTTC	TRBV5-1	TRBJ1-2	TRBD1	NA
CAWSALAGLYNEQFF	TGTGCCTGGAGTGCCCTTGCGGGGTTATACAATGAGCAGTTCTTC	TRBV30	TRBJ2-1	NA	once
CASSPQGTRELFF	TGTGCCAGCAGCCCGCAGGGTACCCGGGAGCTGTTTTTT	TRBV5-6	TRBJ2-2	NA	NA
CASTKGGGTGELFF	TGTGCCAGCACCAAGGGGGGGGGCACCGGGGAGCTGTTTTTT	TRBV7-2	TRBJ2-2	NA	NA
CAWTRDSNQPQHF	TGTGCCTGGACCCGGGACAGCAATCAGCCCCAGCATTTT	TRBV30	TRBJ1-5	NA	NA
CASSPVSGANVLTF	TGTGCCAGCAGCCCCGTCTCTGGGGCCAACGTCCTGACTTTC	TRBV11-2	TRBJ2-6	NA	once
CAWGVDRGGVTDTQYF	TGTGCCTGGGGAGTGGACCGGGGGGGCGTCACAGATACGCAGTATTTT	TRBV30	TRBJ2-3	TRBD2	NA
CASSVHRGSPLHF	TGCGCCAGCAGTGTGCACAGGGGATCACCCCTCCACTTT	TRBV10-1	TRBJ1-6	TRBD1	NA
CASSLAAGGPTEQFF	TGTGCCAGCAGCTTAGCAGCGGGGGGACCCACCGAGCAGTTCTTC	TRBV7-9	TRBJ2-1	TRBD2	once
CASSPSGTFRAQYF	TGTGCCAGCTCCCCCTCCGGGACCTTTAGGGCGCAGTATTTT	TRBV18	TRBJ2-3	NA	NA
CASSLGQGRDEQFF	TGCGCCAGCAGCTTGGGACAGGGAAGGGATGAGCAGTTCTTC	TRBV5-1	TRBJ2-1	TRBD1	NA
CSARHHNEQFF	TGCAGTGCTAGACACCACAATGAGCAGTTCTTC	TRBV20-1	TRBJ2-1	NA	NA
CASRDRGRDEQFF	TGTGCCAGCAGGGACAGGGGGAGAGATGAGCAGTTCTTC	TRBV7-2	TRBJ2-1	TRBD1	NA
CASSPLTGNYGYTF	TGTGCCAGCAGCCCGTTGACAGGGAACTATGGCTACACCTTC	TRBV7-8	TRBJ1-2	TRBD1	few
CASSPGGRGNTIYF	TGTGCCAGCTCGCCAGGAGGACGGGGAAACACCATATATTTT	TRBV18	TRBJ1-3	NA	NA
CASSLVGTPNSNQPQHF	TGTGCCAGCAGCTTAGTCGGGACCCCTAATAGCAATCAGCCCCAGCATTTT	TRBV11-2	TRBJ1-5	NA	NA
CASRAPGDPPLHF	TGTGCCAGCAGAGCCCCGGGGGACCCACCCCTCCACTTT	TRBV2	TRBJ1-6	NA	NA
CASSLRTGTTGELFF	TGTGCCAGCAGCCTGAGAACCGGGACAACCGGGGAGCTGTTTTTT	TRBV11-2	TRBJ2-2	NA	NA
CASSQDPVNYGYTF	TGCGCCAGCAGCCAAGATCCGGTTAACTATGGCTACACCTTC	TRBV4-1	TRBJ1-2	NA	NA
CASSRDSSTDTQYF	TGTGCCAGCTCACGGGACTCCTCCACAGATACGCAGTATTTT	TRBV18	TRBJ2-3	NA	NA
CASSDRVYGYTF	TGTGCCAGCAGCGACAGGGTCTATGGCTACACCTTC	TRBV9	TRBJ1-2	NA	NA
CASSKAQDWTGNTIYF	TGTGCCAGCAGCAAAGCCCAGGACTGGACGGGCAACACCATATATTTT	TRBV21-1	TRBJ1-3	NA	once
CASSPPIRGYNEQFF	TGTGCCAGCAGTCCGCCGATCCGGGGGTACAATGAGCAGTTCTTC	TRBV25-1	TRBJ2-1	NA	few
CSASIGIGQYF	TGCAGTGCTAGCATTGGGATAGGGCAGTATTTT	TRBV20-1	TRBJ2-3	NA	once
CSVVRGDGNTIYF	TGCAGCGTTGTCAGGGGTGATGGAAACACCATATATTTT	TRBV29-1	TRBJ1-3	NA	NA
CASSLVLDFQPQHF	TGTGCCAGTAGTTTGGTGCTTGACTTTCAGCCCCAGCATTTT	TRBV19	TRBJ1-5	NA	NA
CASSTEDRSYEQYF	TGCGCCAGCAGCACGGAGGATAGGAGCTACGAGCAGTACTTC	TRBV4-1	TRBJ2-7	NA	NA
CASSQGPLAGGSSYNEQFF	TGTGCCAGCAGCCAAGGGCCCCTAGCGGGGGGGTCCTCCTACAATGAGCAGTTCTTC	TRBV14	TRBJ2-1	TRBD2	NA
CASSQDLGRPDTQYF	TGCGCCAGCAGCCAAGATTTGGGGAGGCCAGATACGCAGTATTTT	TRBV4-3	TRBJ2-3	NA	once
CASSLSNQGAGEQFF	TGTGCCAGCAGTTTATCAAACCAGGGGGCCGGGGAGCAGTTCTTC	TRBV27	TRBJ2-1	TRBD1	few
CASSPAGRLARDTQYF	TGTGCCAGCAGCCCGGCGGGGAGACTAGCAAGAGATACGCAGTATTTT	TRBV5-5	TRBJ2-3	TRBD2	few
CASSVGGEYTEAFF	TGTGCCAGCAGCGTAGGTGGGGAGTACACTGAAGCTTTCTTT	TRBV9	TRBJ1-1	NA	NA
CASSQAHEQFF	TGTGCCAGCAGCCAAGCCCACGAGCAGTTCTTC	TRBV4-2	TRBJ2-1	NA	NA
CATPPGQNSPLHF	TGTGCCACCCCCCCGGGGCAAAATTCACCCCTCCACTTT	TRBV19	TRBJ1-6	NA	NA
CASTRTVRVLAKNIQYF	TGTGCCAGCACACGGACAGTCCGAGTCCTAGCCAAAAACATTCAGTACTTC	TRBV6-4	TRBJ2-4	NA	once